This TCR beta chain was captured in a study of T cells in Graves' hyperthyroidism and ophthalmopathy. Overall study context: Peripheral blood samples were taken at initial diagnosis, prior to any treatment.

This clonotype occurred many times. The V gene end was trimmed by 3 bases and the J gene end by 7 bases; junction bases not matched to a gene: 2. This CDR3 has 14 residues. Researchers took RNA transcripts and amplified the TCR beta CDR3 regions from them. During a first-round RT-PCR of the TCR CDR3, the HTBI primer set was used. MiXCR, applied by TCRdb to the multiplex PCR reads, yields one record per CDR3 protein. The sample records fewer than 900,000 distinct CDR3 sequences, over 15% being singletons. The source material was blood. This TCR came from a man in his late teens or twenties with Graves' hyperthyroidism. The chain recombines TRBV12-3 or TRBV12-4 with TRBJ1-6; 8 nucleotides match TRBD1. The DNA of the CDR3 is TGTGCCAGCAGTTTGGGACAGGAAAATTCACCCCTCCACTTT. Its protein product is CASSLGQENSPLHF.